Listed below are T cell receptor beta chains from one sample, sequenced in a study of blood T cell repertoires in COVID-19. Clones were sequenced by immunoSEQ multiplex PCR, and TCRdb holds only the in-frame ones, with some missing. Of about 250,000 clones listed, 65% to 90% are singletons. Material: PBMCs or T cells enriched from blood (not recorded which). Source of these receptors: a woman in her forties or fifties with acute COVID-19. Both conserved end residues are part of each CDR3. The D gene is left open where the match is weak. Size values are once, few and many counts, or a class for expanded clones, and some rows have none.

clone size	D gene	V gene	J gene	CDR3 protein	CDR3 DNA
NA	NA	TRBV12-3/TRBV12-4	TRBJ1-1	CASSRSEAFF	TGTGCCAGCAGTCGGAGTGAAGCTTTCTTT
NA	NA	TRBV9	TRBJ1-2	CASSVGAQAYGYTF	TGTGCCAGCAGCGTAGGGGCCCAGGCCTATGGCTACACCTTC
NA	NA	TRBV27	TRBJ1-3	CASSPRPFSGNTIYF	TGTGCCAGCAGTCCTAGACCCTTCTCTGGAAACACCATATATTTT
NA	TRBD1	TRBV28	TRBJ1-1	CASARTGVGEAFF	TGTGCCAGCGCAAGGACAGGGGTCGGAGAAGCTTTCTTT
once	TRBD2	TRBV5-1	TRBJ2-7	CASSLDAGDSYEQYF	TGCGCCAGCAGCTTGGATGCGGGGGACTCCTACGAGCAGTACTTC
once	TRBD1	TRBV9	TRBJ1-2	CASSPGQGSYGYTF	TGTGCCAGCAGCCCGGGACAGGGGAGCTATGGCTACACCTTC
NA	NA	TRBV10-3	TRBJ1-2	CAISESGLYGYTF	TGTGCCATCAGTGAGTCTGGACTCTATGGCTACACCTTC
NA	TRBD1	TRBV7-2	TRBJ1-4	CASSHDRDWLLFF	TGTGCCAGCAGTCATGACAGGGATTGGTTGCTGTTTTTT
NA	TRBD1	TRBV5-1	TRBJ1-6	CASSYGQGAHSPLHF	TGCGCCAGCAGCTATGGACAGGGGGCTCATTCACCCCTCCACTTT
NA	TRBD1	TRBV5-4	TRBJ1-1	CASSTGQGTNTEAFF	TGTGCCAGCAGCACAGGACAGGGAACGAACACTGAAGCTTTCTTT
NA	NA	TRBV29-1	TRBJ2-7	CSVYRDYEQYF	TGCAGCGTTTACCGGGACTACGAGCAGTACTTC
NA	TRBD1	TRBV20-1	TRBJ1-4	CSARRGQLLFF	TGCAGTGCCAGGAGGGGGCAGTTACTGTTTTTT
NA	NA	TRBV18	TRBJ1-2	CASSRGADYGYTF	TGTGCCAGCTCACGAGGAGCAGACTATGGCTACACCTTC
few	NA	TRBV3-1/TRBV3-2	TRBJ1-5	CASSQTGTGNQPQHF	TGTGCCAGCAGCCAGACAGGTACGGGCAATCAGCCCCAGCATTTT
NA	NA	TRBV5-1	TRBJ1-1	CASSVWGPERDEAFF	TGCGCCAGCAGCGTCTGGGGCCCGGAAAGGGATGAAGCTTTCTTT
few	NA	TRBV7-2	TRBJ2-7	CASSLQGAGEQYF	TGTGCCAGCAGCCTACAAGGGGCTGGCGAGCAGTACTTC
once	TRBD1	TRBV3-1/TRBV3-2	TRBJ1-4	CASSPRTGGIEKLFF	TGTGCCAGCAGCCCTAGGACAGGGGGTATCGAAAAACTGTTTTTT
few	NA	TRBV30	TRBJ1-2	CAWGQNYGYTF	TGTGCCTGGGGACAGAACTATGGCTACACCTTC
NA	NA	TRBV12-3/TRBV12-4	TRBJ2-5	CASSFFRAETQYF	TGTGCCAGCAGTTTTTTCAGGGCAGAGACCCAGTACTTC
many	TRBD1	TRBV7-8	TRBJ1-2	CASTRTAGTGGGYTF	TGTGCCAGCACCCGCACCGCCGGGACAGGAGGTGGCTACACCTTC
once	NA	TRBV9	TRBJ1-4	CASSIRQGTNEKLFF	TGTGCCAGCAGCATCCGGCAGGGGACTAATGAAAAACTGTTTTTT
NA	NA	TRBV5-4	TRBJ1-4	CASSLDGQRFNEKLFF	TGTGCCAGCAGCTTGGACGGACAGCGGTTTAATGAAAAACTGTTTTTT
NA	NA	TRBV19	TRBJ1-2	CASTSLASYGYTF	TGTGCCAGTACCTCGTTGGCCTCCTATGGCTACACCTTC
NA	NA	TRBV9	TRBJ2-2	CASENKRTGELFF	TGTGCCAGTGAGAATAAGCGCACCGGGGAGCTGTTTTTT
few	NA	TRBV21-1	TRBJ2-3	CASSKLAGTDTQYF	TGTGCCAGCAGCAAATTGGCAGGGACAGATACGCAGTATTTT
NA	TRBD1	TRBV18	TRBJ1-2	CASSPTDRDYGYTF	TGTGCCAGCTCACCTACGGACAGGGACTATGGCTACACCTTC
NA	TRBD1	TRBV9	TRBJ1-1	CASSVRGTVGYNTEAFF	TGTGCCAGCAGCGTGAGGGGGACAGTGGGGTATAACACTGAAGCTTTCTTT
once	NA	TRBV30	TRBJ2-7	CAWSKGYSYEQYF	TGTGCCTGGAGCAAGGGGTATTCCTACGAGCAGTACTTC
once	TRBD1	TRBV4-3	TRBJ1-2	CASSRNIAQGDYTF	TGCGCCAGCAGCAGAAACATCGCCCAGGGGGACTACACCTTC
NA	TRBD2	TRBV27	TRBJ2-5	CASVDSSGGAGETQYF	TGTGCCAGCGTCGACTCTAGCGGGGGGGCCGGGGAGACCCAGTACTTC
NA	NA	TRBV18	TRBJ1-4	CASSPPLRLSNEKLFF	TGTGCCAGCTCACCACCGCTGAGGCTGTCTAATGAAAAACTGTTTTTT
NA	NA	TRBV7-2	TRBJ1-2	CASSLGETDGYTF	TGTGCCAGCAGCTTAGGTGAGACAGATGGCTACACCTTC
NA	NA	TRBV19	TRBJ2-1	CASSSPGLSMPNEQFF	TGTGCCAGTAGTAGCCCGGGACTCTCAATGCCGAATGAGCAGTTCTTC
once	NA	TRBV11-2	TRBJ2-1	CASTPERYNEQFF	TGTGCCAGCACCCCCGAGCGGTACAATGAGCAGTTCTTC
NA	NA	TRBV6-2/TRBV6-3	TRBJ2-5	CASSYFFGETQYF	TGTGCCAGCAGTTACTTTTTCGGGGAGACCCAGTACTTC
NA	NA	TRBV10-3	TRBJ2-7	CAISDGRGDEQYF	TGTGCCATCAGTGACGGCAGGGGGGACGAGCAGTACTTC
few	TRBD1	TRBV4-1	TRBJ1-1	CASSQGGQGRMNTEAFF	TGCGCCAGCAGCCAAGGGGGACAGGGGAGGATGAACACTGAAGCTTTCTTT
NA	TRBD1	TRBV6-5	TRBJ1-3	CATSDRAGNTIYF	TGTGCCACCTCCGACAGGGCTGGAAACACCATATATTTT
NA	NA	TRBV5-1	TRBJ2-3	CASSGTFTDTQYF	TGCGCCAGCAGCGGGACTTTCACAGATACGCAGTATTTT
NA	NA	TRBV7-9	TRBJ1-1	CASSWEGGTEAFF	TGTGCCAGCAGCTGGGAGGGGGGAACTGAAGCTTTCTTT
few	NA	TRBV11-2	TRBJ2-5	CASSFQGQTQYF	TGTGCCAGCAGCTTCCAGGGGCAGACCCAGTACTTC
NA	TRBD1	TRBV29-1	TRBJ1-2	CSAKQGAWGYTF	TGCAGCGCAAAACAGGGGGCCTGGGGCTACACCTTC